One sample yielded the 9 T cell receptor beta chains listed below, sequenced in a study of cytomegalovirus exposure and HLA in healthy donors. PCR used 60 Vbeta primers and 13 Jbeta primers. The protocol was immunoSEQ multiplex PCR, while the TCRdb copy is restricted to in-frame clones and leaves out a portion. The sample carries under 200,000 clones, approximately 81% recorded once. The sequenced material came from PBMCs. These receptors all come from a young woman in good health and CMV-seropositive.

The J gene is TRBJ2-5, the V gene TRBV2, with D possibly being TRBD1 (5 bases). Germline V gene lookup returns CDR1 SNHLY and CDR2 FYNNEI. V lost 3 bases to trimming and J lost 0 bases, with 8 bases between them. This CDR3 comprises 14 residues. CDR3 in DNA: TGTGCCAGCAGTGAGGGGCGGAACCAAGAGACCCAGTACTTC. Translating gives CASSEGRNQETQYF.

The chain uses TRBV11-1 and TRBJ1-1; no clear D. This CDR3 spans 14 amino acids. V gave up 2 bases and J gave up 5 bases, with 12 bases separating them. Germline V gene lookup returns CDR1 SGHAT and CDR2 FQDESV (reference sequence). The CDR3 here is CASSLTVERTEAFF. Written as DNA, the CDR3 is TGTGCCAGCAGCTTAACGGTAGAGAGGACTGAAGCTTTCTTT.

This chain connects TRBV9 to TRBJ1-2; D remains ambiguous. V was trimmed by 3 bases and J by 9 bases, leaving 15 bases between them. From germline, CDR1 is SGDLS and CDR2 YYNGEE. This CDR3 has 13 amino acids. For the CDR3, the DNA is TGTGCCAGCAGCGCCGGGTTCGAGAACAGCTACACCTTC. It specifies CASSAGFENSYTF.

This clone came up a few times. The chain joins TRBV7-9 to TRBJ1-1, with 7 bases identical to TRBD1. CDR1 is SEHNR and CDR2 is FQNEAQ in the germline V gene (reference sequence). There are 15 residues in the CDR3. V shed 4 bases, J shed 3 bases, and the junction held 8 bases outside the gene matches. Written as DNA, the CDR3 is TGTGCCAGCAGCTCACAGGGGTCCCACTACACTGAAGCTTTCTTT. This gives the protein CASSSQGSHYTEAFF.

The gene calls are TRBV6-5 and TRBJ1-4, with D perhaps TRBD1 (6 bases). The CDR3 spans 14 residues. Germline V gene data show CDR1 as MNHEY and CDR2 as SVGAGI. V was cut by 9 bases and J by 2 bases, with 13 bases left in between. CDR3 in DNA: TGTGCCAGTACCGGGGGGCCCACTAATGAAAAACTGTTTTTT. Residues: CASTGGPTNEKLFF.

The chain couples TRBV7-2 to TRBJ2-3; TRBD2 matches 12 bases. The length of the CDR3 is 15 residues. The ends lost 5 bases at V and 6 bases at J; junction bases unmatched: 6. Germline V lookup: CDR1 SGHTA, CDR2 FQGNSA. The CDR3 is CASSRTSGAPDTQYF. For the CDR3, the DNA is TGTGCCAGCAGCCGGACTAGCGGGGCCCCCGATACGCAGTATTTT. The variable domain in full, completed from reference TRBV7-2 and TRBJ2-3, reads GAGVSQSPSNKVTEKGKDVELRCDPISGHTALYWYRQSLGQGLEFLIYFQGNSAPDKSGLPSDRFSAERTGGSVSTLTIQRTQQEDSAVYLCASSRTSGAPDTQYFGPGTRLTVL.

CDR3 sequence (DNA): TGTGCCAGCAGCCCCCAGGGAGGGGAAGAGACCCAGTACTTC. This translates into CASSPQGGEETQYF. This chain links TRBV5-5 with TRBJ2-5, with 7 bases lining up with TRBD2. The V and J ends lost 4 bases and 3 bases, in that order; junction bases with no gene match: 6. This CDR3 is built from 14 residues. Germline CDR1 is SGHKS and CDR2 is YYEKEE (reference sequence).

The chain employs TRBV28 and TRBJ2-3; 11 bases map to TRBD2. CDR1 MDHEN and CDR2 SYDVKM come from the germline V gene. The CDR3 covers 16 residues. Unmatched junction bases numbered 6, after V lost 6 bases and J lost 1 base. The CDR3 protein is CASRDSGGAGTDTQYF. The CDR3, as DNA: TGTGCCAGCAGGGATAGCGGGGGGGCCGGCACAGATACGCAGTATTTT.

This rearrangement joins TRBV4-1 to TRBJ2-5; 8 positions agree with TRBD2. The germline V gene encodes CDR1 MGHRA and CDR2 YSYEKL. Trimming cost V 6 bases and J 5 bases; bases outside gene matches: 14. This CDR3 is built from 16 residues. As DNA, the CDR3 is TGCGCCAGCAGACGCTCCGGAAGCGGGGGTTCGGAGACCCAGTACTTC. Translated: CASRRSGSGGSETQYF.